This T cell receptor (beta chain) derives from a study of OX40 agonist ivuxolimab in advanced cancers. Regarding the research as a whole: Ivuxolimab was a fully human IgG2 agonistic monoclonal antibody targeting the costimulatory receptor OX40 (CD134). Intravenous ivuxolimab was administered to patients every 2 weeks at six dose levels: 0.01, 0.1, 0.3, 1.5, 3 and 10 mg/kg. Among the 50 to 55 dose-escalation patients, approximately 20 had hepatocellular carcinoma, roughly 15 melanoma, 9 renal cell carcinoma and 9 head and neck cancer. In the dose-escalation cohort, roughly 80% of patients were male, and the mean age was around 60 years, with a range of 23 to 79. Patients were allowed to have had prior anti-PD-1, anti-PD-L1 or anti-CTLA-4 therapy, and roughly 40% of the dose-escalation patients had been treated with checkpoint inhibitors. Partial responses occurred in three dose-escalation patients, of whom one had hepatocellular carcinoma and two had cutaneous melanoma. The point of sequencing TCRbeta in the periphery was to test whether ivuxolimab changed TCR sequence diversity and drove clonal T-cell expansion. The monotherapy dose-escalation portion (N of about 50 patients) of the phase I ivuxolimab trial is reported in the paper. Overall study results and their limits: After ivuxolimab, CD8+ T cells had more expanded clones than CD4+ T cells on average. In the 0.1-3.0 mg/kg groups, partial responders had among the lowest normalized peripheral clonal expansion, particularly in CD8+ T cells. Low levels of normalized T-cell clonal expansion were also seen in some patients who did not respond. At doses of 0.1 to 3.0 mg/kg, clonal expansion of both CD4+ and CD8+ blood T cells was observed from baseline to week 6. Which antigens the clonally expanded peripheral T cells were specific for was not determined.

Genomic DNA was isolated from the sorted cells so that the TCRbeta CDR3 region could be sequenced. The immunoSEQ Assay was used for sequencing of TCRbeta CDR3 regions. Drawn from immuneACCESS, this table holds only the in-frame rearrangements with V and J called that TCRdb kept. Clones are partly lost; checked studies trace under half to an unresolved V gene and leave the rest unexplained. The sample table contains 50,000 or so clones; only one count was recorded for approximately 80% of them. Approximately 13% of the sample belongs to the ten largest clones. This clone was recorded once. What this receptor recognizes is not known. One base away there is no much larger clone; base qualities are not given. The trial excluded patients who had a history of autoimmune disease or who were on systemic immunosuppression. Peripheral blood for TCR sequencing was drawn from every dose cohort at baseline, at cycle 4 day 1 and at cycle 7 day 1. The samples were drawn from a first-in-human, open-label, multicenter phase I dose-escalation trial of ivuxolimab. Adults with locally advanced or metastatic melanoma, renal cell, hepatocellular, or head and neck squamous cell carcinoma were enrolled in the trial. Before TCR sequencing, CD4+ and CD8+ T cells were separately sorted from peripheral blood.

Reading from cysteine to phenylalanine, the CDR3 counts 14 amino acids. The read is trimmed to its CDR3 DNA, 42 bases read in frame from base 1. V sheds 1 base and J sheds 0 bases, leaving 6 bases between their ends. Reading the germline V gene gives CDR1 SGHVS and CDR2 FQNEAQ. The chain couples TRBV7-8 to TRBJ2-5; no D segment can be confidently identified. Sequencing used CD4+ or CD8+ T cells sorted from blood, obtained in a trial of the OX40 agonist ivuxolimab. This TCR came from an adult with an advanced solid tumor such as melanoma, head and neck, liver or kidney cancer. The CDR3 has the sequence CASSLGLNQETQYF. The nucleotide sequence reads as follows: TGTGCCAGCAGCTTAGGACTCAACCAAGAGACCCAGTACTTC.